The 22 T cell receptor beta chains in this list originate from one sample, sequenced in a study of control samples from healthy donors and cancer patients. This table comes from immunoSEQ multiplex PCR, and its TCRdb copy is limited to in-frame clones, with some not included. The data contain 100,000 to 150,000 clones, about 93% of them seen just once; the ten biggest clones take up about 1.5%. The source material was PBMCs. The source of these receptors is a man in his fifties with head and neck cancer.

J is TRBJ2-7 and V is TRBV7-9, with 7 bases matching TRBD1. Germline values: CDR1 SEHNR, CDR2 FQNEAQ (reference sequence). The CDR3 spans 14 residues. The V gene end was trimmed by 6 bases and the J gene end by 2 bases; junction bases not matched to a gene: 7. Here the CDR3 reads CASRPRDRPYEQYF. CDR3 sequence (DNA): TGTGCCAGCAGGCCCCGGGACAGACCCTACGAGCAGTACTTC.

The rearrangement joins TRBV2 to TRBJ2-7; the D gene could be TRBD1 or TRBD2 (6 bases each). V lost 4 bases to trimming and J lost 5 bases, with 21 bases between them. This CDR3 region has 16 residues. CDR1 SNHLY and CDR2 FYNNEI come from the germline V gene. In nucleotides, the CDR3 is TGTGCCAGCAGTGGAGGGCCGACAGGACTACGCGACGAGCAGTACTTC. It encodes CASSGGPTGLRDEQYF.

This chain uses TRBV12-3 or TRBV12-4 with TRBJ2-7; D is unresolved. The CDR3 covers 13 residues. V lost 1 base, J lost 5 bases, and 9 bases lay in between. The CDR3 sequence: CASSLGPTNEQYF. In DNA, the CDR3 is TGTGCCAGCAGTTTAGGTCCCACCAACGAGCAGTACTTC.

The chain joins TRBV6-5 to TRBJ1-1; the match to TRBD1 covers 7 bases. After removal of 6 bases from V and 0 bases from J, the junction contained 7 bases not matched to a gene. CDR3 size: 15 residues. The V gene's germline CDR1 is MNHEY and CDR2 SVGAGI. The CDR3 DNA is TGTGCCAGCAGGGCAGGGGGGTTAATGAACACTGAAGCTTTCTTT. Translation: CASRAGGLMNTEAFF.

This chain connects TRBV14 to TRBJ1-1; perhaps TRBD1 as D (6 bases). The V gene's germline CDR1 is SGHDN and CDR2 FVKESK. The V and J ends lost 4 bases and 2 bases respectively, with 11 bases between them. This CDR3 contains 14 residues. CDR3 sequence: CASSRTVLNTEAFF. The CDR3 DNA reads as TGTGCCAGCAGCCGGACAGTCCTTAACACTGAAGCTTTCTTT. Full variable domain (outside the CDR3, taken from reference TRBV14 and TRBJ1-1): EAGVTQFPSHSVIEKGQTVTLRCDPISGHDNLYWYRRVMGKEIKFLLHFVKESKQDESGMPNNRFLAERTGGTYSTLKVQPAELEDSGVYFCASSRTVLNTEAFFGQGTRLTVV.

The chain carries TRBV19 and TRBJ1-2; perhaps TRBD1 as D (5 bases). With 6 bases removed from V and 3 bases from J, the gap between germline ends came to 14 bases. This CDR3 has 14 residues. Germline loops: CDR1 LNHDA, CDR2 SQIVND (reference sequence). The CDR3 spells CASSDRDVYYGYTF. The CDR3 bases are TGTGCCAGTAGCGACAGAGACGTTTACTATGGCTACACCTTC.

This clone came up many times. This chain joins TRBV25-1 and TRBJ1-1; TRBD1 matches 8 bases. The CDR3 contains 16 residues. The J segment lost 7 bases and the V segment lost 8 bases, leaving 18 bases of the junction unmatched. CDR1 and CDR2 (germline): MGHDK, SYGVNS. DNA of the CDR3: TGTGCCAGCTCCCCTGGACAGGGAAGGATGACGGGTGAAGCTTTCTTT. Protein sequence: CASSPGQGRMTGEAFF.

CDR3 loop: CASSLQRDGYTF. CDR3 coding DNA: TGTGCCAGCAGCTTGCAGAGGGATGGCTACACCTTC. V gene TRBV5-4 combines with J gene TRBJ1-2; D is unresolved. V was clipped by 1 base and J by 6 bases, with 7 bases between them. Germline-derived CDR1 and CDR2 are SGHNT and YYREEE (reference sequence). This CDR3 has 12 amino acids.

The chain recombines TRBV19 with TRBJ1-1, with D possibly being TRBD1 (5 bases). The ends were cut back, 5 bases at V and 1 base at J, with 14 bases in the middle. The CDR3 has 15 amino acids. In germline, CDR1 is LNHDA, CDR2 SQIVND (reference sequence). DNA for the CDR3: TGTGCCAGTAGTCTGTGGGGGTCCAAGAACACTGAAGCTTTCTTT. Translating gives CASSLWGSKNTEAFF.

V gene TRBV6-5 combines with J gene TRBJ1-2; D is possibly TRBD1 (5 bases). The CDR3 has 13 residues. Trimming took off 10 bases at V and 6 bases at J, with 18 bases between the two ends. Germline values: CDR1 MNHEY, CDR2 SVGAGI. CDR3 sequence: CATAWAGDDGYTF. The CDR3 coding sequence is TGTGCCACCGCCTGGGCGGGGGATGATGGCTACACCTTC.

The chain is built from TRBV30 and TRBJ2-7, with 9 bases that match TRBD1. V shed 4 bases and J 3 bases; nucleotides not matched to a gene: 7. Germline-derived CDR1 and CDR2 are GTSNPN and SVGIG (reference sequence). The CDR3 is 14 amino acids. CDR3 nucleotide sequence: TGTGCCTGGAATGGACAGGGGATCCTCTACGAGCAGTACTTC. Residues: CAWNGQGILYEQYF.

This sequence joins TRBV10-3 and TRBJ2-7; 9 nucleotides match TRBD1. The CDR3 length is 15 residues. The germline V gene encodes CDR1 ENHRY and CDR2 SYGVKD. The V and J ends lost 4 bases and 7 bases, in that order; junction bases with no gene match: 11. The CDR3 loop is CAISGGTGWVGEQYF. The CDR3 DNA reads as TGTGCCATCAGTGGGGGGACAGGGTGGGTCGGTGAGCAGTACTTC.

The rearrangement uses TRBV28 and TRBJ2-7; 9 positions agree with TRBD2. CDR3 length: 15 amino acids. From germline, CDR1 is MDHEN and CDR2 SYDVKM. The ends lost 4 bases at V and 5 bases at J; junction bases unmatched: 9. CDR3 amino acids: CASSSWGSSGDEQYF. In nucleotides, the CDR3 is TGTGCCAGCAGTTCCTGGGGCTCTAGCGGGGACGAGCAGTACTTC.

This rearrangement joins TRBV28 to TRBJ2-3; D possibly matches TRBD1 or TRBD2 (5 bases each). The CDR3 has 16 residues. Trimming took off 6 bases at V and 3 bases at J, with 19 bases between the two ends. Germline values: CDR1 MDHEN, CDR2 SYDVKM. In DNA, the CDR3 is TGTGCCAGCAGCTCCCCGCGGGCAGGGAAAACAGATACGCAGTATTTT. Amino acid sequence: CASSSPRAGKTDTQYF.

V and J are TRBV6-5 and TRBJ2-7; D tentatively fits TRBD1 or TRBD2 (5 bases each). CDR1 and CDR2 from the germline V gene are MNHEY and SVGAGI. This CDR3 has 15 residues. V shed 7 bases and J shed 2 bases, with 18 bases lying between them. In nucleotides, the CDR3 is TGTGCCAGCAACAACCCCACGGGGACCCCCTACGAGCAGTACTTC. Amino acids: CASNNPTGTPYEQYF.

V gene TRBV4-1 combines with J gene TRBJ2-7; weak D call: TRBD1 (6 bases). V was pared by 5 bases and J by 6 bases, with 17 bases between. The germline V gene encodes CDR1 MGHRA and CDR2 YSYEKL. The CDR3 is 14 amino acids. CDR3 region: CASSGGLRSLEQYF. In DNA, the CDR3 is TGCGCCAGCAGCGGGGGCCTGAGGTCTCTCGAGCAGTACTTC.

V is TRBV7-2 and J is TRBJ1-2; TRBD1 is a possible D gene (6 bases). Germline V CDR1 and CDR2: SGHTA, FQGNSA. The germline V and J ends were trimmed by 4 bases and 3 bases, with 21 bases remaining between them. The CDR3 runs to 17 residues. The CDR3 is CASSSSADRGRDYGYTF. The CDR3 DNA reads TGTGCCAGCAGCTCATCAGCCGATCGGGGGCGCGACTATGGCTACACCTTC.

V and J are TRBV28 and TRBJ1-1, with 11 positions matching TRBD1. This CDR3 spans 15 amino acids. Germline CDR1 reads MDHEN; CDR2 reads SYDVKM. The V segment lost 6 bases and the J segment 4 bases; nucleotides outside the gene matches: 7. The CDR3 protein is CASSPPGQGGTEAFF. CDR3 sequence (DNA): TGTGCCAGCAGCCCACCGGGACAGGGGGGCACTGAAGCTTTCTTT.

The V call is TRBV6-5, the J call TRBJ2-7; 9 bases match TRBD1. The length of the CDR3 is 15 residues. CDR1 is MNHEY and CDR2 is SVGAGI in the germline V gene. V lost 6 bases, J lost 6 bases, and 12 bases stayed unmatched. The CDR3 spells CASRRTGAEVVEQYF. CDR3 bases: TGTGCCAGCAGGCGGACAGGGGCCGAAGTCGTCGAGCAGTACTTC.

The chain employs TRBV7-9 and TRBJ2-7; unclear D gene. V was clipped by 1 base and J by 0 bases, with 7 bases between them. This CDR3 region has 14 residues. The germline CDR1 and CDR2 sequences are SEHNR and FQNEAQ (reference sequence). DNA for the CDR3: TGTGCCAGCAGCTTAGAGGCACCCTCCTACGAGCAGTACTTC. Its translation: CASSLEAPSYEQYF.

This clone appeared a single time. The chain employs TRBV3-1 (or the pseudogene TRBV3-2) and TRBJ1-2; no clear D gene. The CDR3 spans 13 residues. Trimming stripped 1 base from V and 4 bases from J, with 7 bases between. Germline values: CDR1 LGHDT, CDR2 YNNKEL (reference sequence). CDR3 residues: CASSQGSVYGYTF. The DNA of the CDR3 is TGTGCCAGCAGCCAAGGGTCCGTCTATGGCTACACCTTC.

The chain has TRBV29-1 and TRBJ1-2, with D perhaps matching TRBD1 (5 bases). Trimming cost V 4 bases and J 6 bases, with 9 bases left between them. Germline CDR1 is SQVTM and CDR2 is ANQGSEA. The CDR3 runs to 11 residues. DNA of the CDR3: TGCAGCGTTGTCAGGGCGAATGGCTACACCTTC. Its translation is CSVVRANGYTF.